These 31 T cell receptor beta chains were sequenced from one sample in a study of CD8 T cells in ankylosing spondylitis. TCRdb passed the 5' RACE reads through MiXCR, listing each CDR3 protein once. Here the sample spans 250,000 or so distinct CDR3 sequences, roughly 25% being singletons. Sequenced input: blood, either unsorted or a sorted T cell fraction (not recorded which). Receptors originate from a male donor with ankylosing spondylitis or in good health (not recorded which).

V and J are TRBV5-1 and TRBJ2-7; a weak D match, TRBD1 (5 bases). Germline CDR1 SGHRS, CDR2 YFSETQ. Trimming stripped 4 bases from V and 6 bases from J, with 14 bases between. The CDR3 runs 13 residues. The CDR3 nucleotides read TGCGCCAGCAGCCCAACATCAGGGATCGAGCAGTACTTC. Residues: CASSPTSGIEQYF.

The chain links TRBV7-6 to TRBJ2-1, with D hard to call. The CDR3 sequence is 15 residues long. Germline values: CDR1 SGHVS, CDR2 FNYEAQ. Trimming pared 2 bases from V and 9 bases from J, leaving 17 bases between. The CDR3 spells CASSLWSESTGEQFF. In DNA form, the CDR3 reads TGTGCCAGCAGCTTATGGTCAGAGTCTACCGGTGAGCAGTTCTTC.

This clonotype was observed a handful of times. The chain carries TRBV29-1 and TRBJ2-1, with D perhaps assigned TRBD1 or TRBD2 (7 bases each). The CDR3 is 15 residues long. CDR1 is SQVTM and CDR2 is ANQGSEA in the germline V gene. V lost 1 base, J lost 8 bases, and 18 bases lay in between. The CDR3 spells CSVEGRGGTEDEQFF. As DNA, the CDR3 is TGCAGCGTTGAAGGGAGGGGGGGGACAGAGGATGAGCAGTTCTTC.

This chain connects TRBV2 to TRBJ2-3; a possible D gene is TRBD2 (6 bases). Germline V CDR1 and CDR2: SNHLY, FYNNEI. V was trimmed by 4 bases and J by 5 bases, leaving 10 bases between them. The CDR3 covers 13 residues. CDR3 region: CASSVWGEDTQYF. The CDR3 bases are TGTGCCAGCAGTGTATGGGGGGAAGATACGCAGTATTTT.

This clonotype was seen a few times. Germline and junction disagree at one end, which may indicate a read error. The V gene is TRBV7-7, the J gene TRBJ2-1; D is uncertain. CDR3 length: 15 residues. In germline, CDR1 is SSHAT, CDR2 FNYEAQ (reference sequence). This CDR3 reads CASSLFGGSYNEQFF. The CDR3 DNA reads as TGTGCTAGCAGCTTATTTGGCGGTTCCTACAATGAGCAGTTCTTC.

Only a few counts were recorded for this clonotype. The genes are TRBV9 and TRBJ1-1; D perhaps matches TRBD1 (6 bases). Germline CDR1 SGDLS, CDR2 YYNGEE. The CDR3 covers 15 residues. The germline V and J ends were trimmed by 5 bases and 4 bases, with 18 bases remaining between them. The CDR3 region is CASREDPTGSTEAFF. CDR3 sequence (DNA): TGTGCCAGCAGGGAAGACCCTACAGGGTCCACTGAAGCTTTCTTT.

The chain carries TRBV7-3 and TRBJ2-3; weak D call: TRBD1 (6 bases). This CDR3 comprises 15 residues. Per the germline V gene, CDR1 is SGHTA and CDR2 is FQGTGA. Trimming took off 5 bases at V and 2 bases at J, with 14 bases between the two ends. CDR3 protein: CASSRLGQNTDTQYF. CDR3 coding DNA: TGTGCCAGCAGCCGACTTGGACAGAACACAGATACGCAGTATTTT.

The CDR3 here is CSAGQLNNEQFF. In DNA form, the CDR3 reads TGCAGTGCGGGACAGTTAAACAATGAGCAGTTCTTC. The gene calls are TRBV20-1 and TRBJ2-1; the match to TRBD1 covers 7 bases. V shed 6 bases, J shed 5 bases, and the junction held 4 bases outside the gene matches. The CDR3 runs to 12 residues. Germline V CDR1 and CDR2: DFQATT, SNEGSKA (reference sequence).

This clonotype was recorded at least ten times. The V gene is TRBV29-1, the J gene TRBJ2-5; tentatively, D is TRBD1 or TRBD2 (5 bases each). The CDR3 loop spans 12 amino acids. Germline CDR1 reads SQVTM; CDR2 reads ANQGSEA. V was clipped by 7 bases and J by 5 bases, with 14 bases between them. The CDR3 coding sequence is TGCAGCGGCCAGCAGGGAGCGGAGACCCAGTACTTC. Translation gives CSGQQGAETQYF. The entire variable domain, with the rest obtained from reference TRBV29-1 and TRBJ2-5, is as follows: SAVISQKPSRDICQRGTSLTIQCQVDSQVTMMFWYRQQPGQSLTLIATANQGSEATYESGFVIDKFPISRPNLTFSTLTVSNMSPEDSSIYLCSGQQGAETQYFGPGTRLLVL.

This clonotype was counted at least ten times. J is TRBJ2-1 and V is TRBV7-9; 7 bases line up with TRBD2. This CDR3 contains 14 residues. Unmatched junction bases numbered 3, after V lost 1 base and J lost 6 bases. In germline, CDR1 is SEHNR, CDR2 FQNEAQ (reference sequence). The DNA for the CDR3 is TGTGCCAGCAGCTTAGGGGGGGGATCCAATGAGCAGTTCTTC. Translating gives CASSLGGGSNEQFF. The full variable domain, completed using reference TRBV7-9 and TRBJ2-1, is DTGVSQNPRHKITKRGQNVTFRCDPISEHNRLYWYRQTLGQGPEFLTYFQNEAQLEKSRLLSDRFSAERPKGSFSTLEIQRTEQGDSAMYLCASSLGGGSNEQFFGPGTRLTVL.

This clonotype was detected only a few times. This rearrangement joins TRBV20-1 to TRBJ2-5, with 7 bases fitting TRBD2. Germline V gene sequence: CDR1 DFQATT, CDR2 SNEGSKA (reference sequence). V dropped 6 bases and J dropped 4; count of bases not matched to a gene: 8. The CDR3 totals 13 residues. This CDR3 is CSAARRGGETQYF. In DNA, the CDR3 is TGCAGTGCCGCCCGTCGCGGGGGAGAGACCCAGTACTTC.

This clonotype was detected many times. The chain combines TRBV5-1 with TRBJ2-5; TRBD2 aligns across 8 bases. The CDR3 covers 14 residues. Germline CDR1 SGHRS, CDR2 YFSETQ. V was clipped by 0 bases and J by 2 bases; unmatched bases: 0. CDR3 coding DNA: TGCGCCAGCAGCTTGGCGGGGGGGCAAGAGACCCAGTACTTC. Residues: CASSLAGGQETQYF.

This chain connects TRBV2 to TRBJ2-1; 8 nucleotides align to TRBD2. There are 17 residues in the CDR3. The junction had 13 bases not matched to a gene; V was cut back by 4 bases and J by 5 bases. The germline gives CDR1 SNHLY, CDR2 FYNNEI. CDR3 amino acids: CASSVLLEAGGDNEQFF. The DNA of the CDR3 is TGTGCCAGCAGTGTTCTCCTAGAGGCGGGGGGTGACAATGAGCAGTTCTTC.

The chain is built from TRBV5-3 and TRBJ2-3; TRBD2 might be the D (5 bases). Being an ORF, TRBV5-3 has a function that is uncertain. Trimming shortened V by 9 bases and J by 1 base, and 18 bases separated the two germline ends. This CDR3 has 15 residues. The CDR3, as DNA: TGTGCCATCGGCCCCGGGGTCCTCCGCACAGATACGCAGTATTTT. Amino acids: CAIGPGVLRTDTQYF.

This clonotype came up many times. The chain recombines TRBV3-1 with TRBJ2-1; TRBD1 agrees at 9 bases. There are 15 residues in the CDR3. Germline assignment: CDR1 LGHDT and CDR2 YNNKEL (reference sequence). V dropped 1 base and J dropped 9; count of bases not matched to a gene: 7. CDR3 nucleotide sequence: TGTGCCAGCAGCCAAGGGGACAGGGAGGCTAGTGAGCAGTTCTTC. The encoded protein is CASSQGDREASEQFF.

This clonotype appeared a few times. The CDR3: CASSLYGIAGGQETQYF. CDR3 sequence (DNA): TGCGCCAGCAGCTTGTATGGTATAGCGGGGGGCCAAGAGACCCAGTACTTC. This chain joins TRBV5-1 and TRBJ2-5; 10 bases line up with TRBD2. Germline V CDR1 and CDR2: SGHRS, YFSETQ. This CDR3 is built from 17 residues. The V gene end was trimmed by 1 base and the J gene end by 1 base; junction bases not matched to a gene: 7.

This clonotype was found a few times. Possible read error: a much larger clone is one base away. The J gene is TRBJ2-2, the V gene TRBV12-3 or TRBV12-4, with 8 nucleotides matching TRBD1. Trimming removed 5 bases from V and 1 base from J; junction bases left unmatched: 3. The CDR3 extends over 15 amino acids. CDR3: CASSPGTGNTGELFF. The CDR3 DNA sequence: TGTGCCAGCAGTCCCGGGACAGGGAACACCGGGGAGCTGTTTTTT.

Of note for this clonotype: This could be a read error, since a much larger clone is one nucleotide away. The chain links TRBV12-3 or TRBV12-4 to TRBJ2-2; 7 bases are shared with TRBD2. J was trimmed by 4 bases and V by 1 base; bases with no gene match: 9. The CDR3 has 17 amino acids. The CDR3 sequence is CASSLGPPGGGTGELFF. As DNA, the CDR3 is TGTGCCAGCAGTTTAGGTCCTCCTGGGGGGGGCACCGGGGAGCTGTTTTTT.

The CDR3 coding sequence is TGTGCCAGCAGCTTACGGAGCACCGGGGAGCTGTTTTTT. Its translation: CASSLRSTGELFF. The rearrangement uses TRBV7-9 and TRBJ2-2, with D hard to call. V shed 2 bases and J shed 4 bases, with 5 bases lying between them. CDR1 SEHNR and CDR2 FQNEAQ come from the germline V gene (reference sequence). CDR3 length: 13 residues.

This clonotype was observed at least ten times. This chain links TRBV29-1 with TRBJ2-1; D ambiguous. The germline gives CDR1 SQVTM, CDR2 ANQGSEA. The V end was cut by 0 bases, the J end by 5 bases, with 11 bases between. CDR3 length: 14 amino acids. The CDR3 bases are TGCAGCGTTGAAGACCGCATGGCCGACAATGAGCAGTTCTTC. This sequence encodes CSVEDRMADNEQFF.

This clonotype was counted between two and nine times. The J gene is TRBJ2-3, the V gene TRBV20-1; unclear D gene. Trimming pared 3 bases from V and 0 bases from J, leaving 13 bases between. Germline V gives CDR1 DFQATT, CDR2 SNEGSKA (reference sequence). The CDR3 covers 15 residues. CDR3 coding DNA: TGCAGTGCTAGGGCTCAAGCCCGAAGCACAGATACGCAGTATTTT. Its protein product is CSARAQARSTDTQYF.

The J gene is TRBJ1-1, the V gene TRBV2; possible D gene TRBD1, 5 bases. V dropped 8 bases and J dropped 7 bases, with 20 bases sitting between them. The CDR3 consists of 14 residues. The V gene's germline CDR1 is SNHLY and CDR2 FYNNEI. The CDR3 here is CASLQQAVSLEAFF. CDR3 DNA: TGTGCCAGCCTACAACAGGCGGTATCGCTTGAAGCTTTCTTT.

The chain recombines TRBV4-2 with TRBJ2-3, with D perhaps matching TRBD1 (5 bases). CDR1 and CDR2 (germline): LGHNA, YNFKEQ. V was trimmed by 5 bases and J by 5 bases, leaving 14 bases between them. CDR3 size: 14 residues. CDR3 region: CASSSRQGGDTQYF. The CDR3 coding sequence is TGTGCCAGCAGCTCTCGTCAGGGCGGAGATACGCAGTATTTT.

The chain joins TRBV20-1 to TRBJ2-7; 7 nucleotides align to TRBD1. Germline trimming cut 0 bases from V and 5 bases from J; bases unmatched to any gene: 16. The CDR3 runs 17 residues. Germline CDR1 reads DFQATT; CDR2 reads SNEGSKA (reference sequence). The CDR3 region is CSARDPKGAGTENEQYF. The CDR3 DNA reads as TGCAGTGCTAGAGATCCCAAAGGTGCCGGGACAGAAAACGAGCAGTACTTC.

This clonotype has just a few counts. V is TRBV6-1 and J is TRBJ1-6; D may be TRBD1 (5 bases). Germline V lookup: CDR1 MNHNS, CDR2 SASEGT. V lost 8 bases to trimming and J lost 5 bases, with 7 bases between them. This CDR3 has 12 residues. The CDR3 protein is CASGQDNSPLHF. CDR3 bases: TGTGCCAGCGGACAAGATAATTCACCCCTCCACTTT.

The J gene is TRBJ1-2, the V gene TRBV20-1; D is possibly TRBD1 (5 bases). The V gene's germline CDR1 is DFQATT and CDR2 SNEGSKA (reference sequence). The V end was cut by 4 bases, the J end by 4 bases, with 13 bases between. The CDR3 spans 13 residues. The CDR3 spells CSATPGRSYGYTF. Here the CDR3 DNA reads TGCAGTGCTACCCCGGGGCGCTCCTATGGCTACACCTTC.

The J gene is TRBJ2-7, the V gene TRBV11-1; a weak D match, TRBD1 (5 bases). V was cut by 1 base and J by 5 bases, with 15 bases left in between. The CDR3 is 15 residues long. CDR1 and CDR2 from the germline V gene are SGHAT and FQDESV (reference sequence). CDR3 region: CASSLEGNRRDEQYF. CDR3 DNA sequence: TGTGCCAGCAGCTTAGAAGGGAACAGGCGTGACGAGCAGTACTTC.

The V call is TRBV6-1, the J call TRBJ1-1, with 8 bases lining up with TRBD1. The length of the CDR3 is 15 residues. The V gene end was trimmed by 8 bases and the J gene end by 1 base; junction bases not matched to a gene: 9. Germline V gene data show CDR1 as MNHNS and CDR2 as SASEGT. CDR3 sequence reads: CASRPRTGKNTEAFF. CDR3 sequence (DNA): TGTGCCAGCCGGCCCCGGACAGGGAAGAACACTGAAGCTTTCTTT.

The chain couples TRBV18 to TRBJ2-3; no reliable D call. The germline CDR1 and CDR2 sequences are KGHSH and LQKENI. The V and J ends lost 3 bases and 1 base respectively, with 5 bases between them. The CDR3 runs to 13 residues. For the CDR3, the DNA is TGTGCCAGCTCACCGTCACGCACAGATACGCAGTATTTT. This translates into CASSPSRTDTQYF.

The chain joins TRBV10-3 to TRBJ2-7; D is uncertain. This CDR3 has 15 amino acids. Trimming took off 0 bases at V and 0 bases at J, with 9 bases between the two ends. Germline CDR1 reads ENHRY; CDR2 reads SYGVKD. The CDR3 DNA is TGTGCCATCAGTGAGTCGGCGATTAACTCCTACGAGCAGTACTTC. This sequence encodes CAISESAINSYEQYF.

This clonotype was seen repeatedly, ten times or more. The chain combines TRBV7-8 with TRBJ2-3, with TRBD1 matching over 10 bases. Germline V gene data show CDR1 as SGHVS and CDR2 as FQNEAQ. V trimming: 3 bases; J trimming: 1 base; junction bases outside the gene matches: 4. The CDR3 sequence is 16 residues long. CDR3 DNA: TGTGCCAGCAGCTTGACAGGGGGCGCAGGCACAGATACGCAGTATTTT. Its protein is CASSLTGGAGTDTQYF.